Reported below is one T cell receptor (beta chain). Sequence at one end of the junction differs from germline and may be a read error. This sample is part of a study of tumor-infiltrating lymphocytes in primary liver carcinoma. The study extracted blood RNA from unsorted whole blood and also extracted germline DNA. Germline-derived CDR1 and CDR2 are SGHAT and FQNNGV. The CDR3 consists of 16 residues. TCR beta cDNA was reverse-transcribed from about 500 ng of total RNA. The reaction used a constant-region primer and ProtoScript II reverse transcriptase. Construction of TCR beta libraries relied on three successive nested multiplex PCR rounds employing slightly modified ARM-PCR. The first two PCR rounds used TRBV1-TRBV30 forward primers with a C-beta reverse primer, nine to eleven cycles each. TCRdb redid the calling of the multiplex PCR reads with MiXCR, one entry per CDR3 protein. The sample comprises approximately 330,000 distinct CDR3 sequences, 65% of which are singletons, and under 8.5% rests with the top ten.

The sample was peripheral blood. The rearrangement joins TRBV11-2 to TRBJ2-1, with D tentatively TRBD1 (5 bases). The receptor's source is a man aged 35-49 years with primary liver carcinoma and hepatitis B virus infection. Written as DNA, the CDR3 is TGTGCCAGCATCCCCAGGGAAGGCGAATCCTACAATGAGCAATTCTTC. It encodes CASIPREGESYNEQFF.